A selection of T cell receptor beta chains follows, all from one sample in a study of T cell repertoires in cytomegalovirus infection. TCRdb re-called the reads through MiXCR, storing one row per CDR3 protein. The table has around 530,000 distinct CDR3 sequences, roughly 29% seen once. The source material was PBMCs. These receptors were collected from a human donor in good health (CMV status not recorded). Some clones in this sample may be carry-over from other donors' samples. Each CDR3 is given with its conserved first and last residue. The order of the fields is J gene, V gene, D gene, clone size, CDR3 length, CDR3 protein, CDR3 DNA. D genes are given only for firm matches. Size values are once, few and many counts, or a class for expanded clones, and some rows have none.

J: TRBJ2-7; V: TRBV20-1; D: TRBD2; size: NA; length: 15; CDR3: CSARDMETSAHEQYF; DNA: TGCAGTGCTAGAGATATGGAGACTAGCGCCCACGAGCAGTACTTC
J: TRBJ1-2; V: TRBV6-2/TRBV6-3; D: TRBD1; size: NA; length: 15; CDR3: CASSYAGQGARGYTF; DNA: TGTGCCAGCAGTTACGCGGGACAGGGGGCGCGTGGCTACACCTTC
J: TRBJ1-2; V: TRBV20-1; D: NA; size: NA; length: 13; CDR3: CSHPRGLGYGYTF; DNA: TGCAGTCACCCCCGGGGGCTGGGCTATGGCTACACCTTC
J: TRBJ1-2; V: TRBV6-5; D: NA; size: NA; length: 14; CDR3: CASSYGRRNYGYTF; DNA: TGTGCCAGCAGTTACGGGAGACGTAACTATGGCTACACCTTC
J: TRBJ2-4; V: TRBV12-3/TRBV12-4; D: NA; size: NA; length: 15; CDR3: CASSLARRERIIQYF; DNA: TGTGCCAGCAGTTTAGCGCGCCGGGAGCGGATCATTCAGTACTTC
J: TRBJ2-3; V: TRBV28; D: TRBD2; size: many; length: 16; CDR3: CASSSSTSGNTDTQYF; DNA: TGTGCCAGCAGCTCATCGACTAGCGGAAACACAGATACGCAGTATTTT
J: TRBJ2-2; V: TRBV4-3; D: NA; size: many; length: 14; CDR3: CASSQVQGTGELFF; DNA: TGCGCCAGCAGCCAAGTCCAGGGGACCGGGGAGCTGTTTTTT
J: TRBJ2-7; V: TRBV18; D: NA; size: NA; length: 13; CDR3: CASSPRGVYEQYF; DNA: TGTGCCAGCTCACCACGGGGTGTATACGAGCAGTACTTC
J: TRBJ2-7; V: TRBV7-2; D: NA; size: many; length: 14; CDR3: CASSFGPDHYEQYF; DNA: TGTGCCAGCAGCTTTGGTCCAGATCACTACGAGCAGTACTTC
J: TRBJ2-2; V: TRBV29-1; D: TRBD2; size: few; length: 15; CDR3: CSVQNSGIGTGELFF; DNA: TGCAGCGTTCAAAATAGCGGGATAGGGACCGGGGAGCTGTTTTTT
J: TRBJ1-1; V: TRBV7-2; D: NA; size: many; length: 14; CDR3: CASSTDRWNTEAFF; DNA: TGTGCCAGCAGCACGGACAGATGGAACACTGAAGCTTTCTTT
J: TRBJ1-2; V: TRBV2; D: NA; size: NA; length: 14; CDR3: CASSEAEGRDGYTF; DNA: TGTGCCAGCAGTGAAGCCGAGGGTCGCGATGGCTACACCTTC
J: TRBJ1-2; V: TRBV7-8; D: NA; size: many; length: 14; CDR3: CASSTRYQGGGYTF; DNA: TGTGCCAGCAGCACGAGATACCAGGGAGGGGGCTACACCTTC
J: TRBJ2-1; V: TRBV12-3/TRBV12-4; D: TRBD2; size: NA; length: 15; CDR3: CASKNSGSGPNEQFF; DNA: TGTGCCAGCAAGAACAGCGGGAGTGGTCCCAATGAGCAGTTCTTC
J: TRBJ2-2; V: TRBV6-2/TRBV6-3; D: NA; size: few; length: 14; CDR3: CASREGRPGGELFF; DNA: TGTGCCAGCAGGGAGGGTAGGCCCGGCGGGGAGCTGTTTTTT
J: TRBJ1-1; V: TRBV30; D: NA; size: NA; length: 14; CDR3: CAWSVQLGNTEAFF; DNA: TGTGCCTGGAGTGTACAGCTCGGGAACACTGAAGCTTTCTTT